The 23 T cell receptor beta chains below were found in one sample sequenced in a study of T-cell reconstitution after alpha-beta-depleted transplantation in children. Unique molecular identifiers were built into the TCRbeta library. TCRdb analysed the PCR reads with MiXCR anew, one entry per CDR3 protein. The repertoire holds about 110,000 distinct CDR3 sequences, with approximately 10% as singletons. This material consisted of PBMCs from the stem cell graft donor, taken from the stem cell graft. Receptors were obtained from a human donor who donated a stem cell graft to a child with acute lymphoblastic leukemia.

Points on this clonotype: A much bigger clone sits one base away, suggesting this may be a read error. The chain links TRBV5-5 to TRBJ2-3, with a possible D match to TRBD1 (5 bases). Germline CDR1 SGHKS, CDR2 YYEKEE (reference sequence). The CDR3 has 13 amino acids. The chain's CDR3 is CSSIGVIPDTQYF. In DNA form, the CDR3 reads TGTTCCAGCATAGGGGTCATTCCAGATACGCAGTATTTT.

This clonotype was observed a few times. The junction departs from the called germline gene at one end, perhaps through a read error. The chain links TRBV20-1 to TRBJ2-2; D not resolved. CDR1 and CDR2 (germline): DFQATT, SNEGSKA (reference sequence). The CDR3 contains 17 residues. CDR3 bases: TGCTGTGCTAGAGATCATCTGAAGTCCTCCAACACCGGGGAGCTGTTTTTT. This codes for CCARDHLKSSNTGELFF.

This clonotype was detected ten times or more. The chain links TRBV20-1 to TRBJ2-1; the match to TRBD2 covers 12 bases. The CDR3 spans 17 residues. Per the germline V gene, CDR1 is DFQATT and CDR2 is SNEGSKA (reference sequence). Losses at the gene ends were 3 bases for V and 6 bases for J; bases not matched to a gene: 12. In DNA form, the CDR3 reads TGCAGTGCTAGGGCTAGGGCTAGCGGGAGGGTAGGCAATGAGCAGTTCTTC. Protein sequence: CSARARASGRVGNEQFF.

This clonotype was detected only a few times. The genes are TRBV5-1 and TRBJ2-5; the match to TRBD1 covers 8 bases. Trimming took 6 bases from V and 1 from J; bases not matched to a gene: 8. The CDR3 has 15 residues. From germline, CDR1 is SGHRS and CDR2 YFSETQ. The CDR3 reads CASTLDRVLQETQYF. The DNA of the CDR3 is TGCGCCAGCACCCTGGACAGGGTGCTCCAAGAGACCCAGTACTTC.

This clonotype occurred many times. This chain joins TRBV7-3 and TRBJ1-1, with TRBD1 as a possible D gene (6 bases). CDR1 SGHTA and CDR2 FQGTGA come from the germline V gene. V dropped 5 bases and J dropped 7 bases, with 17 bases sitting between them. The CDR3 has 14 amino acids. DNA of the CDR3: TGTGCCAGCAGCCGCGGGCAGGGGCGAGGTGAAGCTTTCTTT. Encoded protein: CASSRGQGRGEAFF.

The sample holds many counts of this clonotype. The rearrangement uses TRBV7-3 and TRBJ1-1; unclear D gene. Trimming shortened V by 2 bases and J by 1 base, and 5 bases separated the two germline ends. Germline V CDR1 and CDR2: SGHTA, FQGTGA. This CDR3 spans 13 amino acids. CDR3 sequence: CASSLSGNTEAFF. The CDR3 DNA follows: TGTGCCAGCAGCTTATCAGGGAACACTGAAGCTTTCTTT. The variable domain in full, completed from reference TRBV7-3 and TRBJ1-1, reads GAGVSQTPSNKVTEKGKYVELRCDPISGHTALYWYRQSLGQGPEFLIYFQGTGAADDSGLPNDRFFAVRPEGSVSTLKIQRTERGDSAVYLCASSLSGNTEAFFGQGTRLTVV.

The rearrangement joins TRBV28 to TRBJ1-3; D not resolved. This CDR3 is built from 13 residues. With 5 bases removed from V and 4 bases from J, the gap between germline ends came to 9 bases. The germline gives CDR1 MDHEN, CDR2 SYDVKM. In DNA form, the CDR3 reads TGTGCCAGCAGTCATGCCAGGGGAAACACCATATATTTT. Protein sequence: CASSHARGNTIYF.

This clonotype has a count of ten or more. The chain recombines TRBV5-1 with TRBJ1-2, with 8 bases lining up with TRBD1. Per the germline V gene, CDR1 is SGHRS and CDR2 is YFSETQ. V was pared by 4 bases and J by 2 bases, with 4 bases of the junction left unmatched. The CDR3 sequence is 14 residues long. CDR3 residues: CASSNRDRNYGYTF. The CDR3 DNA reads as TGCGCCAGCAGCAACCGGGACAGGAACTATGGCTACACCTTC.

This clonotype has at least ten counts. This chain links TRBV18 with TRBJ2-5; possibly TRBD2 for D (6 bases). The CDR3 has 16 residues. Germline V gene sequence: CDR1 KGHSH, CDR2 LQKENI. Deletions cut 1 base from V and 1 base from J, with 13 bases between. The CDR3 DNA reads TGTGCCAGCTCACCACGAACCGTGGGAGGCCAAGAGACCCAGTACTTC. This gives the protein CASSPRTVGGQETQYF. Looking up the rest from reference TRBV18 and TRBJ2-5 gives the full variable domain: NAGVMQNPRHLVRRRGQEARLRCSPMKGHSHVYWYRQLPEEGLKFMVYLQKENIIDESGMPKERFSAEFPKEGPSILRIQQVVRGDSAAYFCASSPRTVGGQETQYFGPGTRLLVL.

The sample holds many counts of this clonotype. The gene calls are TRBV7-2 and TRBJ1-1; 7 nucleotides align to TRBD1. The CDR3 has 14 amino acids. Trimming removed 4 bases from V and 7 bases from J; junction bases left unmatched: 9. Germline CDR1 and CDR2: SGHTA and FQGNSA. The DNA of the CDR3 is TGTGCCAGCAGCTCAGGTACAGGGGCCGGTGAAGCTTTCTTT. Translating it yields CASSSGTGAGEAFF.

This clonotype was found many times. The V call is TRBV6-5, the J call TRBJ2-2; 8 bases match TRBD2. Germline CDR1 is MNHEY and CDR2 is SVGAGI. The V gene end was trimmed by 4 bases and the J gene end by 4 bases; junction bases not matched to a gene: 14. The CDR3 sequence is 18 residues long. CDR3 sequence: CASSSVGRAGGITGELFF. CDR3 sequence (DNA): TGTGCCAGCAGTTCCGTCGGCCGGGCGGGGGGCATCACCGGGGAGCTGTTTTTT.

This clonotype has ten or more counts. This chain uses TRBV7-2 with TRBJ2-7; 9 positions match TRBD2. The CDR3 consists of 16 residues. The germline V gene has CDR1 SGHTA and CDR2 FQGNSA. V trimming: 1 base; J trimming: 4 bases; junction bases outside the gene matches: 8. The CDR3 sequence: CASSLVSSSGAYEQYF. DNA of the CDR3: TGTGCCAGCAGCTTAGTCTCGTCTAGCGGGGCTTACGAGCAGTACTTC.

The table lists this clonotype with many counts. CDR3 DNA sequence: TGCGCCAGCAGCTGGCGGGCGGGGGACAGCTCCTACAATGAGCAGTTCTTC. Amino acids: CASSWRAGDSSYNEQFF. The chain links TRBV5-1 to TRBJ2-1; the D call may be TRBD1 or TRBD2 (7 bases each). Germline V CDR1 and CDR2: SGHRS, YFSETQ. Deletions cut 3 bases from V and 0 bases from J, with 16 bases between. The CDR3 is 17 amino acids.

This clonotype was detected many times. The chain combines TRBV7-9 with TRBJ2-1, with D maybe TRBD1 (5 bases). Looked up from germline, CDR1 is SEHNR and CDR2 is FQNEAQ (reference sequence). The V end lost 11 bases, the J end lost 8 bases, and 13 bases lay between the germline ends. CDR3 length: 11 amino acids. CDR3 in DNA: TGTGCCGGTACAAGGGGCCATGAGCAGTTCTTC. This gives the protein CAGTRGHEQFF.

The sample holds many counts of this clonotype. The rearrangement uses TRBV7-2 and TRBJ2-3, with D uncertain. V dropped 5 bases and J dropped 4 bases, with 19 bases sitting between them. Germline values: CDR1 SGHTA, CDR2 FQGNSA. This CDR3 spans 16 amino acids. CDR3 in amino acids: CASSPSVGLRADTQYF. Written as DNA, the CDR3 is TGTGCCAGCAGCCCTTCAGTCGGATTAAGGGCAGATACGCAGTATTTT.

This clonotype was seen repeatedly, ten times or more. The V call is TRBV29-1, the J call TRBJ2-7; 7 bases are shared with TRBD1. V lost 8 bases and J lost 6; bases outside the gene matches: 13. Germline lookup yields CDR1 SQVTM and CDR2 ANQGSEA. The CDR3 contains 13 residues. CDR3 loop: CSFTGTVYFEQYF. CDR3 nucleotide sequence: TGCAGCTTTACCGGGACAGTATATTTCGAGCAGTACTTC.

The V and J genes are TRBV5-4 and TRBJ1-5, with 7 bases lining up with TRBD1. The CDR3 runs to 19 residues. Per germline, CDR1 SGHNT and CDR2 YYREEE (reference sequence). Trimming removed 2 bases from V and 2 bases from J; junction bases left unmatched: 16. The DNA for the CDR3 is TGTGCCAGCAGCTTCTCAAGGACAGGTGGATTTTCGGGCAATCAGCCCCAGCATTTT. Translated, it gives CASSFSRTGGFSGNQPQHF.

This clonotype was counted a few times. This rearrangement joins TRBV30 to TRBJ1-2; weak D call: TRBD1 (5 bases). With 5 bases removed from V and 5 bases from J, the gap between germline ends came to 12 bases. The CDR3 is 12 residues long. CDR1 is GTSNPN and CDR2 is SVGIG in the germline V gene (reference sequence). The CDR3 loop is CAWRRGEYGYTF. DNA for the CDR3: TGTGCCTGGCGTCGGGGGGAGTATGGCTACACCTTC.

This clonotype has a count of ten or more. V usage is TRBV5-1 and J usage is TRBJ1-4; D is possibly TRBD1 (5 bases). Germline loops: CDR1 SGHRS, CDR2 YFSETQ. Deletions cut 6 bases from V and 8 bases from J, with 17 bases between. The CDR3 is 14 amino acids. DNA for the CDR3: TGCGCCAGCAAGCGGGACGGTGGAGTAGAAAAACTGTTTTTT. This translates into CASKRDGGVEKLFF.

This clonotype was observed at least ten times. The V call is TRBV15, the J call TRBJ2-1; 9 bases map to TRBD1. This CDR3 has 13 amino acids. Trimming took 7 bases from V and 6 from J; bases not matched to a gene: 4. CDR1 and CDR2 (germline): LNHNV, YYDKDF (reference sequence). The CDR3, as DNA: TGTGCCACCACCAGGGACAGGGCCAATGAGCAGTTCTTC. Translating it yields CATTRDRANEQFF.

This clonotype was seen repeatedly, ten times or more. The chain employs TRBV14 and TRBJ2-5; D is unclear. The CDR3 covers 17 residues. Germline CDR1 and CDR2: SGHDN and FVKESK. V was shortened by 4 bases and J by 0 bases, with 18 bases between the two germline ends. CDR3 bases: TGTGCCAGCAGCCCTGGTTTCTACTTTCGGTACCAAGAGACCCAGTACTTC. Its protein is CASSPGFYFRYQETQYF.

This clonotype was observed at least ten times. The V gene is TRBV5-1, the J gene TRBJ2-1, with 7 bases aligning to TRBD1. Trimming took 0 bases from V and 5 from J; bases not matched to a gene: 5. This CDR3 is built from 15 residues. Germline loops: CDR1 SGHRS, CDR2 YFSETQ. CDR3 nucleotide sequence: TGCGCCAGCAGCTTGGCTGGGGACAGTGACAATGAGCAGTTCTTC. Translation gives CASSLAGDSDNEQFF. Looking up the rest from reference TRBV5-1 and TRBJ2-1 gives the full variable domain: KAGVTQTPRYLIKTRGQQVTLSCSPISGHRSVSWYQQTPGQGLQFLFEYFSETQRNKGNFPGRFSGRQFSNSRSEMNVSTLELGDSALYLCASSLAGDSDNEQFFGPGTRLTVL.

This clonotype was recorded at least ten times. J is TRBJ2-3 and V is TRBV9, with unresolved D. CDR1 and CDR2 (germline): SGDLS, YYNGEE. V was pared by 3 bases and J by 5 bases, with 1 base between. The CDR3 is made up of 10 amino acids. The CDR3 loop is CASSGDTQYF. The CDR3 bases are TGTGCCAGCAGCGGAGATACGCAGTATTTT.